This TCR beta chain derives from a study of T-cell memory formation after mild COVID-19. At the level of the study: TCR clusters showed largely donor specificity.

Using its own MiXCR run on the 5' RACE reads, TCRdb lists one record per CDR3 protein. The table records 65,000 to 95,000 distinct CDR3 sequences, 9.5% to 15% of them present only once. Trimming stripped 7 bases from V and 1 base from J, with 6 bases between. Germline CDR1 and CDR2: KGHDR and SFDVKD. The CDR3 is made up of 13 amino acids. The TCR originated in a man between 18 and 35 years old who had mild COVID-19 (a few samples of this study predate the infection). Cell type and time point are not known. The chain links TRBV24-1 to TRBJ2-2, with D uncertain. Sequencing input: PBMCs or a T cell subset sorted from them (not recorded which). Written as DNA, the CDR3 is TGTGCCACCAGCCCAGAGAACACCGGGGAGCTGTTTTTT. Protein product: CATSPENTGELFF.